A selection of T cell receptor beta chains follows, all from one sample in a study of blood T cell repertoires in COVID-19. The assay was immunoSEQ multiplex PCR, and TCRdb's table has in-frame clones only and misses some. Here the sample spans roughly 410,000 clones, over 75% being singletons. Sequenced: peripheral blood. These receptors all stem from a woman aged 40 to 50 with COVID-19, enrolled during active disease. Both conserved end residues are part of each CDR3. Size is omitted from some rows. Given values are once, few, many or a class for expanded clones.

TRBJ2-5,TRBV18,.,CASSPLRTGEETQYF
TRBJ1-6,TRBV6-1,.,CASSEAGTRDSPLHF
TRBJ2-3,TRBV30,.,CAWSLGTPEVYF
TRBJ1-2,TRBV19,.,CASSIMRGKTGTYGYTF
TRBJ1-6,TRBV4-2,.,CASSQGSPGAYNSPLHF
TRBJ1-5,TRBV6-5,few,CASRTSPNSNQPQHF
TRBJ2-1,TRBV11-1,.,CASSLAPGGDYNEQFF
TRBJ1-2,TRBV4-3,.,CASSQDRSNYGYTF
TRBJ2-7,TRBV5-1,.,CASSLAGAGVYEQYF
TRBJ2-1,TRBV4-3,.,CASSQGLYNEQFF
TRBJ2-1,TRBV28,once,CASSLGGRQYNEQFF
TRBJ1-4,TRBV20-1,.,CGGGPNEKLFF
TRBJ2-1,TRBV27,.,CASSSPLKWESGNEQFF
TRBJ2-7,TRBV27,.,CASNLPGQGRSEQYF
TRBJ1-3,TRBV7-6,few,CASSLGRSPGNTIYF
TRBJ1-2,TRBV29-1,.,CSVMGQEPNYGYTF
TRBJ1-1,TRBV19,.,CASSIRGDDTEAFF
TRBJ2-7,TRBV27,.,CASSLSGAGAGKYEQYF
TRBJ2-5,TRBV23-1,.,CASTGQSQETQYF
TRBJ2-5,TRBV4-3,.,CASSQGGAAQETQYF
TRBJ2-6,TRBV27,once,CASSFSDRAGANVLTF
TRBJ1-2,TRBV7-2,.,CASSLVGGGSTLYGYTF
TRBJ1-6,TRBV19,.,CASSLNRGKNSPLHF
TRBJ1-1,TRBV5-1,.,CASSLVAGGSNTEAFF
TRBJ2-1,TRBV11-2,.,CASSLVESWQTTYEQFF
TRBJ2-7,TRBV28,.,CASRLTEIGEQYF
TRBJ1-1,TRBV9,.,CASSATGTANTEAFF
TRBJ2-5,TRBV4-1,.,CASSQRTTLQETQYF
TRBJ1-1,TRBV18,.,CASSPTGTVNTEAFF
TRBJ2-2,TRBV28,.,CASRTSGAVTGELFF
TRBJ1-1,TRBV19,.,CASSSLVVRNTEAFF
TRBJ1-1,TRBV7-9,.,CASSLGAGGRDTEAFF
TRBJ2-1,TRBV5-8,.,CASRSLRLAGSSEQFF
TRBJ1-1,TRBV30,few,CAWSGWQGTGTEAFF
TRBJ1-6,TRBV5-1,once,CASSLRSDNSPLHF
TRBJ1-1,TRBV6-2/TRBV6-3,.,CASSYNGRGEAFF
TRBJ1-5,TRBV28,.,CASSFDRDDPQPQHF
TRBJ2-5,TRBV7-3,.,CASSTEYQETQYF
TRBJ1-1,TRBV4-3,.,CASSQGAQPLNTEAFF
TRBJ2-7,TRBV6-2/TRBV6-3,.,CASSYSGSSYEQYF
TRBJ1-1,TRBV5-4,.,CASSLQLRDRGPAFF
TRBJ1-2,TRBV10-3,.,CAISALEIYGYTF